The rows below give T cell receptor beta chains drawn from one sample of a study of T cell repertoires in cytomegalovirus infection. TCRdb analysed the reads with MiXCR anew, one entry per CDR3 protein. The sample shows around 530,000 distinct CDR3 sequences, 26% of them seen only once. Material: PBMCs. The receptor source for this set is a human donor in good health (CMV status not recorded). Some clones in this sample may be carry-over from other donors' samples. The CDR3 runs from the conserved cysteine through the conserved F or W. A D gene is named only where the DNA matches it firmly. Clone size is given for some rows only: seen once, a few or many times, or a class if the clone is expanded.

>many|TRBJ2-7|TRBV7-8|19|TRBD1
TGTGCCAGCTTTGATCTGCGACCGAACCGGGACAGGGGTGCGTACGAGCAGTACTTC
CASFDLRPNRDRGAYEQYF
>many|TRBJ2-1|TRBV7-6|16|TRBD2
TGTGCCAGCAGCTTAGGCAGGCTAGCGGGACGGGATGAGCAGTTCTTC
CASSLGRLAGRDEQFF
>many|TRBJ2-3|TRBV7-8|16|TRBD1
TGTGCCAGCAGCGGACAGACAGGGTCTAGCACAGATACGCAGTATTTT
CASSGQTGSSTDTQYF
>few|TRBJ2-1|TRBV6-1|15|-
TGTGCCAGCAGCCCTAATGAACGGGAGCGAGGTGAGCAGTTCTTC
CASSPNERERGEQFF
>-|TRBJ1-4|TRBV7-6|14|-
TGTGCCAGCAGCTTAGACACGATTAATGAAAAACTGTTTTTT
CASSLDTINEKLFF
>-|TRBJ2-2|TRBV19|16|TRBD1
TGTGCCAGTAGTCCCCTCTTGACAGGGGCGGTCGGGGAGCTGTTTTTT
CASSPLLTGAVGELFF
>few|TRBJ2-7|TRBV29-1|12|-
TGCAGCGTCCCTCTGGATGGGGTTGCGCAGTACTTC
CSVPLDGVAQYF
>few|TRBJ1-4|TRBV4-1|14|-
TGCGCCAGCAGCCAAGATGGAGACAATGAAAAACTGTTTTTT
CASSQDGDNEKLFF
>-|TRBJ2-1|TRBV28|15|-
TGTGCCAGCAGTTTTGCCGGGAGCTCCTACAATGAGCAGTTCTTC
CASSFAGSSYNEQFF
>few|TRBJ2-2|TRBV6-5|16|TRBD1
TGTGCCAGCAGTTACCGCGAGACAGGGGGCACCGGGGAGCTGTTTTTT
CASSYRETGGTGELFF
>few|TRBJ2-7|TRBV6-5|16|TRBD2
TGTGCCAGCAGTTACTCAGTACTAGCGGGAGGGTGGGAGCAGTACTTC
CASSYSVLAGGWEQYF
>many|TRBJ1-2|TRBV7-2|17|-
TGTGCCAGCAGCTTACTGGGCACAGCCCCCCTAAACTATGGCTACACCTTC
CASSLLGTAPLNYGYTF
>-|TRBJ2-5|TRBV18|14|TRBD1
TGTGCCAGCTCACCACCGACAGGGGAAGAGACCCAGTACTTC
CASSPPTGEETQYF
>many|TRBJ2-1|TRBV6-2/TRBV6-3|15|TRBD2
TGTGCCAGCAGTTTCCTAGCGGGAGGATTCGATGAGCAGTTCTTC
CASSFLAGGFDEQFF
>-|TRBJ2-7|TRBV7-9|14|-
TGTGCCAGCAGCATAAGGGACGGACCCTACGAGCAGTACTTC
CASSIRDGPYEQYF
>-|TRBJ2-3|TRBV7-2|16|-
TGTGCCAGCAGCCTAAATGCGGCTGTGGGGGCAGATACGCAGTATTTT
CASSLNAAVGADTQYF
>-|TRBJ2-6|TRBV6-5|15|-
TGTGCCACACGACCAGAGGGATCTGGGGCCAACGTCCTGACTTTC
CATRPEGSGANVLTF
>few|TRBJ2-5|TRBV7-3|15|TRBD2
TGTGCCAGCAGCATTAGCGGGACCAGGCAAGAGACCCAGTACTTC
CASSISGTRQETQYF
>-|TRBJ2-2|TRBV9|18|TRBD1
TGTGCCAGCAGCGTAGAGTTTGCGACAGGGAAAAGTAGCGGGGAGCTGTTTTTT
CASSVEFATGKSSGELFF
>few|TRBJ2-1|TRBV4-1|16|TRBD2
TGCGCCAGCAGCCAAGTTGCGACTAGCGCTTACAATGAGCAGTTCTTC
CASSQVATSAYNEQFF
>many|TRBJ2-1|TRBV7-3|15|-
TGTGCCAGCAGGATCGGGAGTTCAACCTACAATGAGCAGTTCTTC
CASRIGSSTYNEQFF
>-|TRBJ1-4|TRBV20-1|13|-
TGCAGTGCTAGACCGACAGAAAATGAAAAACTGTTTTTT
CSARPTENEKLFF
>-|TRBJ2-4|TRBV28|22|-
TGTGCCAGCAGTCCCCAGGTTATTGGTAGCGGAATACCCCCCGTTGCCAAAAACATTCAGTACTTC
CASSPQVIGSGIPPVAKNIQYF
>many|TRBJ1-2|TRBV28|15|TRBD1
TGTGCCAGCAGTTCCCCTCGGACAGGATCCTATGGCTACACCTTC
CASSSPRTGSYGYTF
>few|TRBJ1-6|TRBV15|15|-
TGTGCCACCAGCATGAGGACAGCACCAAATTCACCCCTCCACTTT
CATSMRTAPNSPLHF
>few|TRBJ2-3|TRBV24-1|11|-
TGTGCCACCAGCTTTACAGATACGCAGTATTTT
CATSFTDTQYF
>-|TRBJ2-7|TRBV7-3|13|-
TGTGCCAGCAGCTTAATGGATACCTACGAGCAGTACTTC
CASSLMDTYEQYF
>few|TRBJ2-1|TRBV20-1|17|TRBD2
TGCAGTGCTAGACCCGGGACTAGCGGGGGATCGTACAATGAGCAGTTCTTC
CSARPGTSGGSYNEQFF
>-|TRBJ2-3|TRBV5-6|14|-
TGTGCCAGCAGCTCAAACTCTAATTGGGATACGCAGTATTTT
CASSSNSNWDTQYF